These 17 T cell receptor beta chains share one sample of origin, sequenced in a study of blood T cell repertoires in COVID-19. Data came from immunoSEQ multiplex PCR; TCRdb stores just in-frame clones and leaves some out. The data hold approximately 490,000 clones, with around 85% observed a single time. Source material: PBMCs or T cells enriched from blood (not recorded which). Receptors originate from a woman aged 55-70 years who had recovered from COVID-19.

The CDR3 DNA is TGTGCCAGCACCGTGGGACTTTCCAATGAGCAGTTCTTC. Translation gives CASTVGLSNEQFF. The gene calls are TRBV28 and TRBJ2-1, with D perhaps matching TRBD2 (6 bases). Trimming took 7 bases from V and 6 from J, leaving 13 bases between them. Germline CDR1 reads MDHEN; CDR2 reads SYDVKM. The CDR3 length is 13 residues. The entire variable domain, with the rest obtained from reference TRBV28 and TRBJ2-1, is as follows: DVKVTQSSRYLVKRTGEKVFLECVQDMDHENMFWYRQDPGLGLRLIYFSYDVKMKEKGDIPEGYSVSREKKERFSLILESASTNQTSMYLCASTVGLSNEQFFGPGTRLTVL.

V and J are TRBV5-4 and TRBJ1-2; no reliable D call. V gave up 3 bases and J gave up 4 bases, with 10 bases separating them. Germline V CDR1 and CDR2: SGHNT, YYREEE (reference sequence). The CDR3 consists of 13 residues. The CDR3 here is CASSSAGGYGYTF. The CDR3 DNA reads TGTGCCAGCAGCTCCGCGGGCGGCTATGGCTACACCTTC.

The CDR3 region is CASSLTGISNYGYTF. Written as DNA, the CDR3 is TGTGCCAGCAGCCTTACAGGGATATCTAACTATGGCTACACCTTC. The V gene is TRBV6-5, the J gene TRBJ1-2; tentatively, D is TRBD1 (6 bases). Between the trimmed V and J ends, which lost 6 bases and 0 bases, there was a span of 14 bases. The CDR3 contains 15 residues. CDR1 and CDR2 (germline): MNHEY, SVGAGI.

This clone was counted once. Relative to the germline gene, one junction end is altered; a read error may explain this. The chain has TRBV7-2 and TRBJ2-1; the match to TRBD2 covers 16 bases. In germline, CDR1 is SGHTA, CDR2 FQGNSA. The CDR3 runs to 15 residues. The DNA of the CDR3 is TGTGCCAGCAGCACGGGACTAGCGGGGGGGCTCAGATTGGTCTTC. Protein sequence: CASSTGLAGGLRLVF.

V gene TRBV3-1 (or the pseudogene TRBV3-2) combines with J gene TRBJ2-5; 9 positions match TRBD1. Germline V gene lookup returns CDR1 LGHDT and CDR2 YNNKEL (reference sequence). The CDR3 is 15 residues long. J lost 5 bases, V lost 2 bases, and 6 bases had no gene match. In nucleotides, the CDR3 is TGTGCCAGCAGCCAATATAGGACAGGGGACGAGACCCAGTACTTC. This gives the protein CASSQYRTGDETQYF.

This chain joins TRBV11-2 and TRBJ2-5, with D perhaps matching TRBD1 (5 bases). The CDR3 covers 15 residues. The germline V gene has CDR1 SGHAT and CDR2 FQNNGV. The V end lost 5 bases, the J end lost 2 bases, and 15 bases lay between the germline ends. In nucleotides, the CDR3 is TGTGCCAGCAGCCCTGACAGAAACCTTCAAGAGACCCAGTACTTC. Amino acids: CASSPDRNLQETQYF.

The rearrangement links TRBV3-1 (or the pseudogene TRBV3-2) to TRBJ1-4; D may be TRBD1 (6 bases). The germline V gene encodes CDR1 LGHDT and CDR2 YNNKEL (reference sequence). V was trimmed by 4 bases and J by 0 bases, leaving 9 bases between them. The length of the CDR3 is 15 residues. The CDR3 here is CASSRTGTTNEKLFF. CDR3 in DNA: TGTGCCAGCAGCCGTACAGGGACAACTAATGAAAAACTGTTTTTT.

The V call is TRBV11-2, the J call TRBJ1-1; a weak D match, TRBD1 (5 bases). The ends were cut back, 10 bases at V and 0 bases at J, with 12 bases in the middle. CDR3 length: 13 residues. Looked up from germline, CDR1 is SGHAT and CDR2 is FQNNGV. The DNA for the CDR3 is TGTGCCATCAAGACAGTTATGAACACTGAAGCTTTCTTT. It is translated as CAIKTVMNTEAFF.

To note about this clone: Other DNA variants within this sample encode the same CDR3. The CDR3 DNA follows: TGCGCCAGCAGTAGCGGGGTAGCAGATACGCAGTATTTT. Translating it yields CASSSGVADTQYF. V and J are TRBV5-1 and TRBJ2-3; 8 nucleotides match TRBD2. Germline loops: CDR1 SGHRS, CDR2 YFSETQ. The CDR3 runs 13 residues. V shed 5 bases, J shed 4 bases, and the junction held 3 bases outside the gene matches. The whole variable domain, filled in from reference TRBV5-1 and TRBJ2-3, reads KAGVTQTPRYLIKTRGQQVTLSCSPISGHRSVSWYQQTPGQGLQFLFEYFSETQRNKGNFPGRFSGRQFSNSRSEMNVSTLELGDSALYLCASSSGVADTQYFGPGTRLTVL.

The chain uses TRBV5-1 and TRBJ2-2; no clear D gene. Between the trimmed V and J ends, which lost 2 bases and 6 bases, there was a span of 8 bases. The germline CDR1 and CDR2 sequences are SGHRS and YFSETQ. This CDR3 has 13 residues. Here the CDR3 reads CASSFQVAGELFF. The DNA of the CDR3 is TGCGCCAGCAGCTTCCAGGTGGCCGGGGAGCTGTTTTTT.

The chain is built from TRBV18 and TRBJ1-5; 10 bases agree with TRBD1. Germline values: CDR1 KGHSH, CDR2 LQKENI. Unmatched junction bases numbered 5, after V lost 0 bases and J lost 3 bases. The CDR3 totals 17 residues. CDR3 sequence (DNA): TGTGCCAGCTCACCACCTGGGGGACAGGGGTCCAATCAGCCCCAGCATTTT. Its translation is CASSPPGGQGSNQPQHF.

The chain is built from TRBV10-2 and TRBJ1-6, with 11 bases lining up with TRBD1. Losses at the gene ends were 3 bases for V and 7 bases for J; bases not matched to a gene: 8. Germline V lookup: CDR1 WSHSY, CDR2 SAAADI. This CDR3 is 17 amino acids long. Here the CDR3 DNA reads TGCGCCAGCAGTGACGTTAGGGACAGGGGGAAGAATTCACCCCTCCACTTT. Protein sequence: CASSDVRDRGKNSPLHF.

V and J are TRBV24-1 and TRBJ2-2, with D perhaps matching TRBD1 (7 bases). Germline loops: CDR1 KGHDR, CDR2 SFDVKD. The CDR3 runs 16 residues. V shed 5 bases and J shed 3 bases, with 15 bases lying between them. Here the CDR3 reads CATSGGRGADTGELFF. The CDR3 DNA is TGTGCCACCAGTGGAGGCAGGGGGGCCGACACCGGGGAGCTGTTTTTT.

J is TRBJ1-5 and V is TRBV10-1; D might be TRBD1 (5 bases). The germline gives CDR1 WNHNN, CDR2 SYGVQD (reference sequence). The CDR3 sequence is 12 residues long. Trimming cost V 3 bases and J 5 bases, with 5 bases left between them. The CDR3 DNA reads TGCGCCAGCAGTGACAGGGATCAGCCCCAGCATTTT. Translation: CASSDRDQPQHF.

The chain uses TRBV6-5 and TRBJ2-1; 8 nucleotides agree with TRBD1. The germline gives CDR1 MNHEY, CDR2 SVGAGI. The CDR3 is 15 residues long. J lost 4 bases, V lost 5 bases, and 7 bases had no gene match. Here the CDR3 reads CASSSQGAGYNEQFF. In DNA, the CDR3 is TGTGCCAGCAGTAGCCAGGGGGCTGGGTACAATGAGCAGTTCTTC.

Worth noting for this clone: The junction and the germline gene differ at one end; a read error may be behind it. The chain links TRBV3-1 (or the pseudogene TRBV3-2) to TRBJ1-3; D unresolved. Germline CDR1 reads LGHDT; CDR2 reads YNNKEL (reference sequence). The CDR3 is 15 amino acids. The CDR3 DNA is TGTGCCAGCAGTCAAGGTAGCTTACTCGGAAACACCATATATTTT. Translated, it gives CASSQGSLLGNTIYF.

The chain joins TRBV5-1 to TRBJ1-3, with 11 bases fitting TRBD1. The V and J ends lost 4 bases and 1 base, in that order; junction bases with no gene match: 4. This CDR3 has 16 amino acids. From germline, CDR1 is SGHRS and CDR2 YFSETQ. CDR3 protein: CASSAGTGGSGNTIYF. Written as DNA, the CDR3 is TGCGCCAGCAGCGCCGGGACAGGGGGGTCTGGAAACACCATATATTTT.